This T cell receptor (beta chain) comes out of a study of T cell responses to AZD1222 COVID-19 vaccine (dated by TCRdb to the early 2020s). Some background on the complete study: AZD1222 recipients whose second dose came at about 4 weeks and those whose second dose came at about 12 weeks were combined into one group, since spike-specific TCR depth and breadth did not differ between the two schedules. A total of approximately 240 trial participants underwent TCR sequencing, of whom 207 received two doses of AZD1222 and about 25 received two doses of the MenACWY control vaccine. Trial participants were enrolled by age into 18-55, 56-69 and 70-plus year subgroups, with about 150, 28 and 57 TCR-sequenced participants respectively.

The label giving this sample's time point can be read as: baseline before first vaccination. Vaccinee samples came from UK trials COV001 and COV002, including a single-blind randomized controlled phase 2/3 trial of AZD1222 (ChAdOx1 nCoV-19) in healthy adults. Trial participant PBMC samples were collected at day 0 and day 28 after the second dose for TCRbeta chain sequencing. Summary of the overall study and its limitations: Spike-specific TCR breadth and depth rose significantly after two AZD1222 doses compared with day 0 and with MenACWY recipients. Participants were mostly white British, with more females than males. The authors suggested clonal diversity may have been underestimated. Because no samples from the day 14 peak response were available, repertoires could be characterized only after the peak T cell response. CD4 TCRs associated with the vaccine covered the entire spike protein, and the dominant responses were in regions 160-218 and 743-854. Conclusions about previously exposed vaccinees were limited because only a handful of AZD1222 recipients were SARS-CoV-2 seropositive at baseline. The 56-69-year group was small, and its depth increase did not reach significance, likely because of low power. Nearly half of unique spike-specific TCRs reportedly recognized epitopes outside regions mutated in the B.1.351 and B.1.1.7 variants.

The CDR3 regions of human TCRbeta chains were analyzed by immunosequencing. The source study handled its data this way. Repertoire TCRs were matched against a reference library of SARS-CoV-2-specific TCRs generated with the MIRA antigen-specificity platform. Breadth was defined as the fraction of unique TCRs that were SARS-CoV-2-associated, and depth was defined as the fraction of total T cells that were SARS-CoV-2-associated. Each spike-specific TCR was assigned to its reactive spike region and to a CD4 or CD8 class using the MIRA data. Log10-transformed breadth and depth values were compared by one-way ANOVA with Sidak's multiple comparisons tests. As stored in TCRdb, this immuneACCESS dataset retains in-frame rearrangements with V and J assigned. A fraction of the clones does not appear; measured against another copy, unresolved V genes explain less than half of the discrepancy, and the remainder lacks a known reason. V, J and clone size were drawn from that table, and D and trimming were deduced from the DNA. The sample table lists roughly 100,000 clones, around 90% of them with a count of one. Around 3.5% of the sample comes from the top ten.

About this clone itself: Its antigen has not been determined. No quality values exist for individual bases; no much larger clone is one base distant.

Trimming costs V 7 bases and J 4 bases, and their ends lie 13 bases apart. Including cysteine and phenylalanine, the CDR3 has 13 amino acids. Only CDR3 DNA is held: 39 bases, read in frame from base 1. The germline V gene (reference sequence) supplies CDR1 LNHDA and CDR2 SQIVND. The sequence is built from TRBV19 and TRBJ1-1; the D region possibly corresponds to TRBD1 (5 bases align). The sequence was collected from an adult in good health. The sample here was peripheral blood, taken on day 0 of AZD1222 vaccination. The bases are TGTGCCAGTACCGGAGGGGTGGGCACTGAAGCTTTCTTT. The resulting protein is CASTGGVGTEAFF.